The 15 T cell receptor beta chains below come from one sample, sequenced in a study of T cell repertoires in cytomegalovirus infection. The antigens of these receptors remain unknown. TCRdb reprocessed the reads with MiXCR, giving one entry per CDR3 protein. The sample records roughly 100,000 distinct CDR3 sequences, roughly 40% being singletons. Sequencing used CD8+ T cells from cultured PBMCs, obtained from culture after CMV antigen stimulation. These receptors were obtained from a human donor in good health (CMV status not recorded). Some clones in this sample may be carry-over from other donors' samples.

A single count supports this clonotype. The chain employs TRBV9 and TRBJ1-4; 8 nucleotides agree with TRBD1. Germline trimming cut 4 bases from V and 7 bases from J; bases unmatched to any gene: 6. The CDR3 runs 14 residues. Germline CDR1 reads SGDLS; CDR2 reads YYNGEE. Here the CDR3 reads CASSTDREGEKLFF. The CDR3 bases are TGTGCCAGCAGCACGGACAGGGAGGGTGAAAAACTGTTTTTT. Full variable domain (missing parts from reference TRBV9 and TRBJ1-4): DSGVTQTPKHLITATGQRVTLRCSPRSGDLSVYWYQQSLDQGLQFLIQYYNGEERAKGNILERFSAQQFPDLHSELNLSSLELGDSALYFCASSTDREGEKLFFGSGTQLSVL.

This clonotype was found many times. This rearrangement joins TRBV12-3 or TRBV12-4 to TRBJ2-3, with D perhaps matching TRBD2 (7 bases). The CDR3 loop spans 14 amino acids. The ends were cut back, 7 bases at V and 5 bases at J, with 16 bases in the middle. CDR3 protein: CASTWGGGRDTQYF. The CDR3 nucleotides are TGTGCCAGCACCTGGGGGGGGGGCCGAGATACGCAGTATTTT.

The chain carries TRBV29-1 and TRBJ2-5, with a possible D match to TRBD1 (6 bases). There are 13 residues in the CDR3. The V gene lost 3 bases and the J gene lost 2 bases, with 10 bases spanning the gap. In germline, CDR1 is SQVTM, CDR2 ANQGSEA. The CDR3: CSVDRDTQETQYF. The CDR3, as DNA: TGCAGCGTTGACCGGGACACACAAGAGACCCAGTACTTC.

This clonotype was counted between two and nine times. This chain joins TRBV12-3 or TRBV12-4 and TRBJ1-1, with 7 nucleotides matching TRBD1. The CDR3 is made up of 14 amino acids. V shed 2 bases, J shed 3 bases, and the junction held 3 bases outside the gene matches. The CDR3 loop is CASSLNRGYTEAFF. The CDR3 DNA reads as TGTGCCAGCAGTTTAAACAGGGGATACACTGAAGCTTTCTTT.

The chain uses TRBV19 and TRBJ1-5, with D perhaps matching TRBD1 (6 bases). Germline V gene lookup returns CDR1 LNHDA and CDR2 SQIVND (reference sequence). V shed 9 bases and J shed 0 bases, with 15 bases lying between them. This CDR3 comprises 15 residues. Here the CDR3 reads CASRDTLFSNQPQHF. In nucleotides, the CDR3 is TGTGCCAGCCGGGACACTCTTTTTAGCAATCAGCCCCAGCATTTT.

This clonotype turned up a few times. This chain connects TRBV7-8 to TRBJ2-5; 10 bases map to TRBD1. CDR1 is SGHVS and CDR2 is FQNEAQ in the germline V gene. V shed 5 bases and J 4 bases; nucleotides not matched to a gene: 7. This CDR3 spans 15 amino acids. In nucleotides, the CDR3 is TGTGCCAGCAGCCCTCCGGGACAGGGGTCAGAGACCCAGTACTTC. This translates into CASSPPGQGSETQYF.

This clonotype was counted a few times. This sequence joins TRBV27 and TRBJ1-1; D ambiguous. Germline CDR1 is MNHEY and CDR2 is SMNVEV (reference sequence). CDR3 length equals 12 residues. With 6 bases removed from V and 1 base from J, the gap between germline ends came to 6 bases. As DNA, the CDR3 is TGTGCCAGCAGCCATGGGAACACTGAAGCTTTCTTT. It yields the protein CASSHGNTEAFF.

This clonotype was seen a few times. The chain is built from TRBV2 and TRBJ1-2; possibly TRBD1 for D (5 bases). The germline V and J ends were trimmed by 7 bases and 0 bases, with 15 bases remaining between them. This CDR3 region has 15 residues. Germline V lookup: CDR1 SNHLY, CDR2 FYNNEI. This CDR3 reads CASTAGGGANYGYTF. For the CDR3, the DNA is TGTGCCAGCACCGCCGGGGGGGGAGCTAACTATGGCTACACCTTC.

This CDR3 is CASSLTDSSSGNTIYF. Here the CDR3 DNA reads TGTGCCAGCAGCTTGACCGACAGTTCCTCTGGAAACACCATATATTTT. V gene TRBV7-2 combines with J gene TRBJ1-3; D is possibly TRBD1 (5 bases). CDR1 is SGHTA, CDR2 FQGNSA, per germline. The CDR3 is made up of 16 amino acids. Trimming took 3 bases from V and 0 from J, leaving 12 bases between them.

The rearrangement joins TRBV7-4 to TRBJ2-3; D ambiguous. This CDR3 has 15 amino acids. Trimming left V 6 bases short and J 0 bases short, with 13 bases between. Germline V gives CDR1 SGHVT, CDR2 SQSDAQ. The CDR3 sequence is CASSHKQFSTDTQYF. As DNA, the CDR3 is TGTGCCAGCAGTCATAAACAATTCAGCACAGATACGCAGTATTTT. Complete variable domain (other parts from reference TRBV7-4 and TRBJ2-3): GAGVSQSPRYKVAKRGRDVALRCDSISGHVTLYWYRQTLGQGSEVLTYSQSDAQRDKSGRPSGRFSAERPERSVSTLKIQRTEQGDSAVYLCASSHKQFSTDTQYFGPGTRLTVL.

V gene TRBV27 combines with J gene TRBJ1-1, with a possible D match to TRBD1 (5 bases). V was pared by 6 bases and J by 3 bases, with 20 bases between. The CDR3 contains 16 residues. Germline assignment: CDR1 MNHEY and CDR2 SMNVEV (reference sequence). CDR3 residues: CASRTIPGRSDTEAFF. The CDR3 coding sequence is TGTGCCAGCAGGACAATCCCAGGGAGATCGGACACTGAAGCTTTCTTT.

This chain uses TRBV2 with TRBJ1-5; no definite D call. The CDR3 covers 15 residues. Trimming shortened V by 3 bases and J by 2 bases, and 11 bases separated the two germline ends. Per the germline V gene, CDR1 is SNHLY and CDR2 is FYNNEI. CDR3 amino acids: CASSDAADGNQPQHF. Here the CDR3 DNA reads TGTGCCAGCAGTGACGCAGCTGATGGCAATCAGCCCCAGCATTTT.

This clonotype has only a few counts. Germline and junction disagree at one end, which may indicate a read error. This chain joins TRBV7-4 and TRBJ1-1; D is perhaps TRBD1 (5 bases). CDR1 SGHVT and CDR2 SQSDAQ come from the germline V gene. There are 13 residues in the CDR3. CDR3 nucleotides: TGTGCCAGCAGCCTAGCGGGGCGTCCTGAAGCTTTCTTT. Amino acid sequence: CASSLAGRPEAFF.

This clonotype was detected only a few times. The chain couples TRBV5-6 to TRBJ2-1; tentatively, D is TRBD2 (7 bases). This CDR3 contains 15 residues. The germline gives CDR1 SGHDT, CDR2 YYEEEE. Trimming left V 4 bases short and J 7 bases short, with 18 bases between. The CDR3 reads CASSGGGGWINEQFF. The CDR3 nucleotides are TGTGCCAGCAGCGGAGGGGGGGGCTGGATAAATGAGCAGTTCTTC.

V usage is TRBV19 and J usage is TRBJ2-7, with 9 bases lining up with TRBD1. V was clipped by 4 bases and J by 7 bases; unmatched bases: 11. Germline V CDR1 and CDR2: LNHDA, SQIVND (reference sequence). The CDR3 loop spans 15 amino acids. The CDR3 sequence is CASSTAAGTGREQYF. CDR3 coding DNA: TGTGCCAGTAGTACCGCCGCTGGGACAGGGCGGGAGCAGTACTTC.